The following is a TCR beta chain sequence with its context. This specimen belongs to a study of vaccination and CD4 T cells after COVID-19. Time point defined: late sampling 161 to 241 days after vaccination in a few convalescent patients. Each CDR3 protein is one row after TCRdb ran MiXCR on the PCR reads. The sample records about 30,000 distinct CDR3 sequences, around 49% being singletons. The material was CD4+ T cells from blood, obtained about 7 months after SARS-CoV-2 vaccination. This receptor was obtained from a human donor who had recovered from COVID-19.

Here the CDR3 reads CSARGSYNEQFF. The CDR3 bases are TGCAGTGCTAGAGGCTCTTACAATGAGCAGTTCTTC. The V call is TRBV20-1, the J call TRBJ2-1; D gene ambiguous. This CDR3 region has 12 residues. The germline CDR1 and CDR2 sequences are DFQATT and SNEGSKA (reference sequence). V lost 1 base and J 4 bases, leaving 5 bases between the germline ends.